One sample yielded the 3 T cell receptor beta chains listed below, sequenced in a study of blood T cells in healthy people across ages. The authors ran a second PCR of roughly 6 to 11 cycles using a sample-barcoded 5' primer and a J-beta primer mix. Via MiXCR, TCRdb re-called the 5' RACE reads, giving one row per CDR3 protein. The sample includes 450,000 to 600,000 distinct CDR3 sequences, 27% of them seen just once. These data were also filed under a second study, of T cells of mothers and their children.

Sequencing was performed on blood. These TCRs come from a boy aged 2 to 10 in good health.

The genes are TRBV28 and TRBJ2-5; 9 nucleotides align to TRBD2. The J call may be incorrect, as the DNA end agrees better with TRBJ2-1. Germline values: CDR1 MDHEN, CDR2 SYDVKM. The CDR3 is 16 amino acids. CDR3 residues: CASSSQTSGTYNEQFF. The DNA for the CDR3 is TGTGCCAGCAGTTCCCAGACTAGCGGAACCTACAATGAGCAGTTCTTC.

The chain uses TRBV4-1 and TRBJ2-5; no reliable D call. V lost 0 bases, J lost 2 bases, and 10 bases lay in between. The CDR3 has 15 residues. The germline V gene encodes CDR1 MGHRA and CDR2 YSYEKL. CDR3 sequence reads: CASSQDEQLQETQYF. In nucleotides, the CDR3 is TGCGCCAGCAGCCAAGATGAACAGTTACAAGAGACCCAGTACTTC.

This clonotype was seen a few times. V usage is TRBV7-8 and J usage is TRBJ2-6; 7 nucleotides align to TRBD2. Trimming removed 0 bases from V and 2 bases from J; junction bases left unmatched: 4. The CDR3 is 17 amino acids. The germline CDR1 and CDR2 sequences are SGHVS and FQNEAQ. The CDR3 sequence: CASSLAGGSPGANVLTF. DNA for the CDR3: TGTGCCAGCAGCTTAGCGGGGGGGTCCCCTGGGGCCAACGTCCTGACTTTC.